The source of this T cell receptor (beta chain) is a study of T-cell memory formation after mild COVID-19. As for the study in general: The two donors had largely donor-specific TCR clusters. Findings and limits, study-wide: Certain responding clones were present in pre-infection memory, suggesting participation of cross-reactive memory. Clones that contracted from day 15 to 85 had balanced CD4/CD8; later expanders were CD4+ biased. Mainly CM and EM harbored the contracting CD4+ clones; mainly EMRA harbored the CD8+ ones.

With regard to this clonotype: The target antigen is unknown.

TCRdb redid the calling of the 5' RACE reads with MiXCR, one entry per CDR3 protein. The sample holds roughly 130,000 distinct CDR3 sequences, around 6.3% seen once. Germline-derived CDR1 and CDR2 are MNHEY and SMNVEV (reference sequence). The CDR3 contains 18 residues. Trimming took 5 bases from V and 4 from J; bases not matched to a gene: 17. This chain links TRBV27 with TRBJ2-7, with 10 bases that match TRBD1. The sequence came from an adult woman who had mild COVID-19 (a few samples of this study predate the infection). Cell type and time point are not known. Source material: PBMCs or a T cell subset sorted from them (not recorded which). This CDR3 is CASSPGQGPDGSGYEQYF. CDR3 bases: TGTGCCAGCAGTCCGGGACAGGGGCCCGACGGGAGCGGGTACGAGCAGTACTTC.